One sample yielded the 12 T cell receptor beta chains listed below, sequenced in a study of blood T cell repertoires in COVID-19. Profiled with immunoSEQ multiplex PCR; TCRdb holds only in-frame clones, not every one. The table includes 150,000 to 200,000 clones, roughly 89% detected once. The sequenced material came from peripheral blood. These receptors all stem from a man younger than 30 with active or convalescent COVID-19.

The chain couples TRBV24-1 to TRBJ1-2; the D gene is possibly TRBD1 (5 bases). With 4 bases removed from V and 1 base from J, the gap between germline ends came to 24 bases. This CDR3 contains 19 residues. Looked up from germline, CDR1 is KGHDR and CDR2 is SFDVKD. The CDR3 sequence: CATSDAGRTAGGGNYGYTF. The CDR3 region has the DNA TGTGCCACCAGTGACGCCGGACGGACTGCCGGGGGGGGTAACTATGGCTACACCTTC.

The CDR3 protein is CASSVLPGTDEQYF. In DNA, the CDR3 is TGTGCCAGCAGTGTCCTTCCGGGAACGGACGAGCAGTACTTC. The genes are TRBV2 and TRBJ2-7; D perhaps matches TRBD2 (5 bases). This CDR3 region has 14 residues. Trimming left V 4 bases short and J 5 bases short, with 15 bases between. CDR1 and CDR2 (germline): SNHLY, FYNNEI.

The chain links TRBV7-9 to TRBJ2-2; TRBD1 might be the D (6 bases). The germline V and J ends were trimmed by 5 bases and 0 bases, with 16 bases remaining between them. The CDR3 totals 17 residues. CDR1 and CDR2 from the germline V gene are SEHNR and FQNEAQ (reference sequence). CDR3 nucleotides: TGTGCCAGCAGCATACCGAGGACAGATGCGAACACCGGGGAGCTGTTTTTT. Protein product: CASSIPRTDANTGELFF.

As regards this clone: Its ends do not fully match the called genes, so a read error is possible. The chain recombines TRBV20-1 with TRBJ1-2; 9 bases agree with TRBD1. CDR1 and CDR2 from the germline V gene are DFQATT and SNEGSKA (reference sequence). The CDR3 length is 8 residues. The CDR3 here is CSTGQGAF. The CDR3 nucleotides are TGCAGCACGGGACAGGGAGCCTTC.

The V call is TRBV6-5, the J call TRBJ2-3, with TRBD1 matching over 7 bases. The CDR3 runs to 15 residues. CDR1 is MNHEY, CDR2 SVGAGI, per germline. The V and J ends lost 5 bases and 1 base, in that order; junction bases with no gene match: 6. The chain's CDR3 is CASSTGAGGTDTQYF. CDR3 coding DNA: TGTGCCAGCAGTACAGGGGCCGGGGGCACAGATACGCAGTATTTT.

CDR3 bases: TGTGCCAGTAAAGCGACTAGCGGGGGGGTTGGAACGAACACCGGGGAGCTGTTTTTT. This translates into CASKATSGGVGTNTGELFF. This chain uses TRBV19 with TRBJ2-2; 14 bases are shared with TRBD2. Germline V gene lookup returns CDR1 LNHDA and CDR2 SQIVND (reference sequence). V trimming: 7 bases; J trimming: 0 bases; junction bases outside the gene matches: 10. The CDR3 has 19 residues.

This clone showed up just once. Mismatch with germline at one junction end may stem from a read error. The V gene is TRBV10-1, the J gene TRBJ1-1; 8 nucleotides line up with TRBD1. The CDR3 loop spans 15 amino acids. CDR1 is WNHNN, CDR2 SYGVQD, per germline (reference sequence). The CDR3 loop reads CASSEVRTGPTEASF. As DNA, the CDR3 is TGCGCCAGCAGTGAGGTCCGGACAGGGCCAACTGAAGCTTCCTTT.

V is TRBV27 and J is TRBJ2-2; TRBD2 matches at 11 bases. CDR1 is MNHEY and CDR2 is SMNVEV in the germline V gene (reference sequence). With V trimmed by 8 bases and J by 6 bases, 8 bases remained unmatched. The CDR3 runs to 15 residues. The CDR3 loop reads CASSDSGGAAGELFF. The CDR3 nucleotides are TGTGCCAGCTCCGATAGCGGGGGGGCCGCCGGGGAGCTGTTTTTT.

The chain is built from TRBV24-1 and TRBJ2-7; 7 bases are shared with TRBD1. Per germline, CDR1 KGHDR and CDR2 SFDVKD. Germline trimming cut 2 bases from V and 3 bases from J; bases unmatched to any gene: 6. This CDR3 has 15 amino acids. The CDR3 loop reads CATSDSGTVNYEQYF. CDR3 sequence (DNA): TGTGCCACCAGTGATTCCGGGACAGTTAACTACGAGCAGTACTTC.

The chain couples TRBV7-2 to TRBJ2-5; 11 positions match TRBD2. V gave up 4 bases and J gave up 6 bases; unmatched junction bases: 7. Germline CDR1 and CDR2: SGHTA and FQGNSA. The CDR3 covers 15 residues. The CDR3 sequence is CASSSTGTSGQTQYF. The CDR3 coding sequence is TGTGCCAGCAGCTCAACCGGGACTAGCGGACAGACCCAGTACTTC.

This clone was seen only once. The chain couples TRBV30 to TRBJ2-5; no clear D. Germline CDR1 and CDR2: GTSNPN and SVGIG (reference sequence). The V end lost 2 bases, the J end lost 5 bases, and 9 bases lay between the germline ends. The CDR3 covers 12 residues. This chain's CDR3 is CAWSPTQETQYF. CDR3 sequence (DNA): TGTGCCTGGAGTCCAACACAGGAGACCCAGTACTTC.

The rearrangement uses TRBV6-6 and TRBJ1-3; 8 bases are a match to TRBD1. CDR1 MNHNY and CDR2 SVGAGI come from the germline V gene (reference sequence). The length of the CDR3 is 16 residues. The trim removed 6 bases at V and 3 bases at J, leaving 10 bases unmatched. CDR3 bases: TGTGCCAGCAGCTGGCAGGGGGCGCTTCTTGGAAACACCATATATTTT. Translated, it gives CASSWQGALLGNTIYF.